These 20 T cell receptor beta chains were sequenced from one sample in a study of PD-1 blockade in mismatch repair-deficient tumors. Clones were read by immunoSEQ multiplex PCR, and TCRdb kept only the in-frame ones, dropping some. The data show more than 85,000 clones, approximately 83% seen once. This specimen was peripheral blood, taken roughly 35 weeks after starting pembrolizumab. The receptor source for this set is an adult with mismatch repair-deficient cancer.

This clone was seen once. This chain links TRBV7-6 with TRBJ1-5; weak D call: TRBD1 (5 bases). Trimming left V 7 bases short and J 0 bases short, with 22 bases between. The CDR3 runs to 18 residues. Germline V gives CDR1 SGHVS, CDR2 FNYEAQ. CDR3 nucleotide sequence: TGTGCCAGCACCCCCTGGGCGGGGGGAAAATATAGCAATCAGCCCCAGCATTTT. This codes for CASTPWAGGKYSNQPQHF.

The V and J genes are TRBV6-5 and TRBJ2-7; D perhaps matches TRBD2 (7 bases). The CDR3 is 15 residues long. Between the trimmed V and J ends, which lost 3 bases and 6 bases, there was a span of 18 bases. Germline-derived CDR1 and CDR2 are MNHEY and SVGAGI. CDR3 loop: CASSYRRWGGGEQYF. The CDR3 DNA is TGTGCCAGCAGTTATCGCCGTTGGGGGGGCGGCGAGCAGTACTTC.

J is TRBJ2-5 and V is TRBV13; D possibly corresponds to TRBD1 (6 bases). The germline CDR1 and CDR2 sequences are PRHDT and FYEKMQ (reference sequence). Trimming left V 3 bases short and J 4 bases short, with 12 bases between. The CDR3 loop spans 14 amino acids. The CDR3: CASSFSGVSETQYF. In DNA, the CDR3 is TGTGCCAGCAGCTTCTCAGGGGTTTCAGAGACCCAGTACTTC.

The chain carries TRBV5-6 and TRBJ2-3; D remains unclear. Germline-derived CDR1 and CDR2 are SGHDT and YYEEEE. The V end was cut by 4 bases, the J end by 2 bases, with 5 bases between. The CDR3 length is 12 residues. CDR3: CASSLPTDTQYF. The CDR3 DNA sequence: TGTGCCAGCAGCCTCCCCACAGATACGCAGTATTTT.

This sequence joins TRBV14 and TRBJ1-1, with TRBD1 as a possible D gene (5 bases). This CDR3 spans 13 amino acids. Germline CDR1 and CDR2: SGHDN and FVKESK. Trimming pared 4 bases from V and 11 bases from J, leaving 17 bases between. Here the CDR3 DNA reads TGTGCCAGCAGCCGCCGTGGGGGTGGATATGCTTTCTTT. It translates to CASSRRGGGYAFF.

The chain carries TRBV4-2 and TRBJ2-7, with 9 bases aligning to TRBD1. The CDR3 covers 14 residues. Germline CDR1 is LGHNA and CDR2 is YNFKEQ. Losses at the gene ends were 3 bases for V and 3 bases for J; bases not matched to a gene: 3. The CDR3 coding sequence is TGTGCCAGCAGCCAGGGGACAGGGATCTACGAGCAGTACTTC. Protein: CASSQGTGIYEQYF.

CDR3 sequence (DNA): TGTGCCAGCAGCTTGTTGGTTAGCGGGAGGGCGGGCGATACGCAGTATTTT. It is translated as CASSLLVSGRAGDTQYF. The chain has TRBV5-4 and TRBJ2-3; 11 bases are a match to TRBD2. The CDR3 runs 17 residues. Trimming at V came to 1 base and at J to 6 bases, leaving 10 bases not matched to a gene. Germline lookup yields CDR1 SGHNT and CDR2 YYREEE (reference sequence).

The chain combines TRBV19 with TRBJ2-1; possibly TRBD2 for D (5 bases). The CDR3 contains 12 residues. Germline values: CDR1 LNHDA, CDR2 SQIVND (reference sequence). V was pared by 1 base and J by 8 bases, with 6 bases between. CDR3 sequence reads: CASSIVAHEQFF. CDR3 sequence (DNA): TGTGCCAGTAGTATAGTAGCGCATGAGCAGTTCTTC.

J is TRBJ1-5 and V is TRBV19, with a weak D call TRBD1 (6 bases). CDR1 is LNHDA, CDR2 SQIVND, per germline (reference sequence). CDR3 length equals 20 residues. V lost 3 bases to trimming and J lost 0 bases, with 24 bases between them. The CDR3 protein is CASSIKRRQGRYYSNQPQHF. The CDR3 coding sequence is TGTGCCAGTAGTATTAAAAGAAGGCAGGGGAGGTATTATAGCAATCAGCCCCAGCATTTT. The complete variable domain, with remaining parts taken from reference TRBV19 and TRBJ1-5, reads DGGITQSPKYLFRKEGQNVTLSCEQNLNHDAMYWYRQDPGQGLRLIYYSQIVNDFQKGDIAEGYSVSREKKESFPLTVTSAQKNPTAFYLCASSIKRRQGRYYSNQPQHFGDGTRLSIL.

The chain uses TRBV7-6 and TRBJ2-2; 13 positions agree with TRBD2. V was pared by 4 bases and J by 2 bases, with 7 bases of the junction left unmatched. There are 18 residues in the CDR3. Germline assignment: CDR1 SGHVS and CDR2 FNYEAQ. Written as DNA, the CDR3 is TGTGCCAGCAGCTCCGGACTAGCGGGAGTCAAAAACACCGGGGAGCTGTTTTTT. Translation: CASSSGLAGVKNTGELFF. The full variable domain, its missing parts supplied by reference TRBV7-6 and TRBJ2-2, is GAGVSQSPRYKVTKRGQDVALRCDPISGHVSLYWYRQALGQGPEFLTYFNYEAQQDKSGLPNDRFSAERPEGSISTLTIQRTEQRDSAMYRCASSSGLAGVKNTGELFFGEGSRLTVL.

This clone came up once. The rearrangement joins TRBV7-2 to TRBJ2-5; 10 nucleotides align to TRBD2. The CDR3 has 16 amino acids. Looked up from germline, CDR1 is SGHTA and CDR2 is FQGNSA. V was clipped by 1 base and J by 3 bases; unmatched bases: 5. CDR3 coding DNA: TGTGCCAGCAGCTTAGGTGGCCTAGCGGGAGAAGAGACCCAGTACTTC. Translating it yields CASSLGGLAGEETQYF. The full variable domain, its missing parts supplied by reference TRBV7-2 and TRBJ2-5, is GAGVSQSPSNKVTEKGKDVELRCDPISGHTALYWYRQSLGQGLEFLIYFQGNSAPDKSGLPSDRFSAERTGGSVSTLTIQRTQQEDSAVYLCASSLGGLAGEETQYFGPGTRLLVL.

This clone was seen once. The chain is built from TRBV5-1 and TRBJ2-5; 10 bases map to TRBD1. Germline V CDR1 and CDR2: SGHRS, YFSETQ. V was pared by 3 bases and J by 2 bases, with 7 bases of the junction left unmatched. The CDR3 contains 16 residues. The CDR3, as DNA: TGCGCCAGCAGCTGGAGGGACAGGGGAAGACAAGAGACCCAGTACTTC. Its protein is CASSWRDRGRQETQYF.

The chain has TRBV11-2 and TRBJ1-3; D is ambiguous. CDR1 is SGHAT, CDR2 FQNNGV, per germline. V was clipped by 0 bases and J by 4 bases, with 4 bases between them. The CDR3 is made up of 13 amino acids. The CDR3 bases are TGTGCCAGCAGCTTAGAACTGGGAAACACCATATATTTT. Translating gives CASSLELGNTIYF.

The table lists this clone with a count of one. The rearrangement uses TRBV30 and TRBJ1-1, with no clear D. The CDR3 spans 11 residues. V dropped 6 bases and J dropped 5 bases, with 10 bases sitting between them. CDR1 GTSNPN and CDR2 SVGIG come from the germline V gene (reference sequence). CDR3 DNA: TGTGCCTGTGCGGAGAGGACTGAAGCTTTCTTT. As protein: CACAERTEAFF.

The V call is TRBV5-1, the J call TRBJ1-1; D unclear. Per germline, CDR1 SGHRS and CDR2 YFSETQ. V lost 0 bases and J lost 0, with 6 bases in between. The CDR3 sequence is 14 residues long. The CDR3 nucleotides are TGCGCCAGCAGCTTGGACCCGATGAACACTGAAGCTTTCTTT. It codes for CASSLDPMNTEAFF.

The chain joins TRBV6-5 to TRBJ1-2, with 7 bases that match TRBD1. The CDR3 has 13 amino acids. With V trimmed by 6 bases and J by 6 bases, 7 bases remained unmatched. Germline CDR1 reads MNHEY; CDR2 reads SVGAGI. CDR3 sequence (DNA): TGTGCCAGCAGCGACAGGGTTGGAAATGGCTACACCTTC. This sequence encodes CASSDRVGNGYTF.

The chain combines TRBV19 with TRBJ1-3; D unresolved. V dropped 2 bases and J dropped 0 bases, with 5 bases sitting between them. CDR1 and CDR2 (germline): LNHDA, SQIVND (reference sequence). The CDR3 covers 14 residues. This chain's CDR3 is CASSISLSGNTIYF. CDR3 in DNA: TGTGCCAGTAGTATAAGCCTCTCTGGAAACACCATATATTTT.

This clone was counted a single time. The genes are TRBV14 and TRBJ2-3; 8 positions match TRBD1. This CDR3 has 17 residues. With V trimmed by 0 bases and J by 1 base, 6 bases remained unmatched. Germline CDR1 and CDR2: SGHDN and FVKESK. CDR3 protein: CASSQELTGEGTDTQYF. CDR3 coding DNA: TGTGCCAGCAGCCAAGAGCTGACAGGGGAGGGCACAGATACGCAGTATTTT. The whole variable domain, filled in from reference TRBV14 and TRBJ2-3, reads EAGVTQFPSHSVIEKGQTVTLRCDPISGHDNLYWYRRVMGKEIKFLLHFVKESKQDESGMPNNRFLAERTGGTYSTLKVQPAELEDSGVYFCASSQELTGEGTDTQYFGPGTRLTVL.

The chain has TRBV5-6 and TRBJ2-3; D is possibly TRBD1 or TRBD2 (6 bases each). The CDR3 has 14 amino acids. CDR1 SGHDT and CDR2 YYEEEE come from the germline V gene. V was trimmed by 4 bases and J by 3 bases, leaving 12 bases between them. CDR3 in DNA: TGTGCCAGCAGCCGAGGGGGGCGGACAGATACGCAGTATTTT. The encoded protein is CASSRGGRTDTQYF.

The CDR3 bases are TGTGCCAGCAGCTTAGTAACAGCGGATCTCTACGAGCAGTACTTC. It codes for CASSLVTADLYEQYF. The chain uses TRBV7-2 and TRBJ2-7; the D gene is possibly TRBD2 (5 bases). From germline, CDR1 is SGHTA and CDR2 FQGNSA. The CDR3 sequence is 15 residues long. Trimming took 1 base from V and 3 from J, leaving 13 bases between them.